The rows below give T cell receptor beta chains drawn from one sample of a study of blood T cell repertoires in COVID-19. The data were produced by immunoSEQ multiplex PCR, yet TCRdb's version contains in-frame clones alone and is incomplete. The sample comprises under 200,000 clones, roughly 80% of which are singletons, and roughly 8% rests with the top ten. The source material was peripheral blood. These receptors were collected from a man in his sixties with acute or convalescent COVID-19. Both conserved end residues are part of each CDR3. A D gene is named only where the DNA matches it firmly. Size values are once, few and many counts, or a class for expanded clones, and some rows have none.

TRBJ1-3,TRBV5-6,.,.,CASTTLSSGNTIYF,TGTGCCAGCACTACTCTGAGCTCTGGAAACACCATATATTTT
TRBJ2-2,TRBV7-2,.,.,CASSQVRELFF,TGTGCCAGCAGCCAGGTTCGGGAGCTGTTTTTT
TRBJ2-7,TRBV15,.,.,CATSRDRLYFEQYF,TGTGCCACCAGCAGAGACAGGCTATATTTCGAGCAGTACTTC
TRBJ1-5,TRBV2,TRBD1,.,CASSGGTGGGQPQHF,TGTGCCAGCAGTGGCGGGACAGGGGGCGGACAGCCCCAGCATTTT
TRBJ1-1,TRBV4-1,TRBD1,.,CASSQSPDRENTEAFF,TGCGCCAGCAGCCAATCGCCAGACAGGGAGAACACTGAAGCTTTCTTT
TRBJ2-6,TRBV20-1,.,few,CSASTTTSSGANVLTF,TGCAGTGCTAGTACCACAACATCCTCTGGGGCCAACGTCCTGACTTTC
TRBJ1-1,TRBV28,.,.,CASSLWGGTEAFF,TGTGCCAGCAGTTTATGGGGGGGTACTGAAGCTTTCTTT
TRBJ2-3,TRBV5-1,TRBD1,.,CASSSRGQGALRRGTDTQYF,TGCGCCAGCAGCTCGAGGGGACAGGGGGCTCTTCGGCGAGGCACAGATACGCAGTATTTT
TRBJ2-7,TRBV27,TRBD2,once,CASRRASGVSYEQYF,TGTGCCAGCAGACGGGCTAGCGGTGTTTCCTACGAGCAGTACTTC
TRBJ2-5,TRBV9,.,.,CASSVAVGDETQYF,TGTGCCAGCAGCGTAGCGGTAGGGGATGAGACCCAGTACTTC
TRBJ1-2,TRBV4-1,.,.,CASSQDRGYGYTF,TGCGCCAGCAGCCAAGACAGGGGCTATGGCTACACCTTC
TRBJ2-3,TRBV12-3/TRBV12-4,.,few,CASSFSLSTQYF,TGTGCCAGCAGTTTCTCCTTGTCTACGCAGTATTTT
TRBJ1-6,TRBV5-1,.,.,CASSLAFGRGNSPLHF,TGCGCCAGCAGCTTGGCCTTCGGCAGGGGAAATTCACCCCTCCACTTT
TRBJ1-1,TRBV7-2,.,.,CASSLGAGGVEAFF,TGTGCCAGCAGCTTAGGGGCGGGTGGCGTAGAAGCTTTCTTT
TRBJ2-1,TRBV24-1,TRBD1,once,CATSGYRGTYNEQFF,TGTGCCACCAGTGGATACAGGGGAACCTACAATGAGCAGTTCTTC
TRBJ1-5,TRBV5-5,.,few,CASSSGGGLNQPQHF,TGTGCCAGCAGCTCCGGTGGCGGACTCAATCAGCCCCAGCATTTT
TRBJ1-3,TRBV7-9,TRBD1,.,CASSLALEQGVTIYF,TGTGCCAGCAGCTTAGCGCTGGAGCAGGGGGTCACCATATATTTT
TRBJ1-2,TRBV30,TRBD1,.,CAWSVTTGEDTF,TGTGCCTGGAGTGTAACGACAGGGGAGGACACCTTC
TRBJ1-6,TRBV20-1,.,.,CSASGTSSYNSPLHF,TGCAGTGCTAGTGGCACGAGCTCCTATAATTCACCCCTCCACTTT
TRBJ1-4,TRBV6-1,.,.,CASSDQFPPNEKLFF,TGTGCCAGCAGTGATCAGTTCCCGCCTAATGAAAAACTGTTTTTT
TRBJ1-4,TRBV12-2,.,.,CASRLPKDRGHEKLFF,TGTGCAAGTCGCTTACCTAAGGACAGGGGGCATGAAAAACTGTTTTTT
TRBJ2-7,TRBV7-2,TRBD1,.,CASSLAGQGTAYEQYF,TGTGCCAGCAGCTTAGCCGGGCAGGGGACAGCCTACGAGCAGTACTTC